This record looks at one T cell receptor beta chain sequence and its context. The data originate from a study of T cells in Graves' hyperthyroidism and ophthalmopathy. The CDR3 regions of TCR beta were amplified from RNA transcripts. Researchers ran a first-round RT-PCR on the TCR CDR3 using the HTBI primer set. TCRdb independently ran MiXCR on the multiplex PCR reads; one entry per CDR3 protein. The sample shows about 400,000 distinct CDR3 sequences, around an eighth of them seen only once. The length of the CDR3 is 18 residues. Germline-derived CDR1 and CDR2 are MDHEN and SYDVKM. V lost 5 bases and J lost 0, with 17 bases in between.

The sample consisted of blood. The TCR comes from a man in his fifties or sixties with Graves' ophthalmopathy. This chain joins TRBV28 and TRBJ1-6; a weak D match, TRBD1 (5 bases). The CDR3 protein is CASSIPPTASSYNSPLHF. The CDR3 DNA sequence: TGTGCCAGCAGTATACCCCCGACAGCGAGCTCCTATAATTCACCCCTCCACTTT.